This T cell receptor beta chain is drawn from a study of T cell repertoires in cytomegalovirus infection. Study as a whole: CMV infection plus the matching HLA type was flagged by public TCR beta signatures. Study-wide results and limits: Individuals carrying CMV plus the relevant HLA were identified by cumulative frequency of public TCR beta families. CMV-specific TCR beta clonotypes restricted by HLA-C were the ones dominating the ex vivo response.

TCRdb ran MiXCR on the reads and lists one entry per CDR3 protein. This sample yields approximately 500,000 distinct CDR3 sequences, of which 16% are seen a single time; 20% to 30% belongs to the top ten. This clonotype turned up a few times. Its target is unknown. This CDR3 spans 19 amino acids. The germline V gene has CDR1 MGHRA and CDR2 YSYEKL. J was trimmed by 4 bases and V by 3 bases; bases with no gene match: 15. The receptor's source is a human donor in good health (CMV status not recorded). Some clones in this sample may be carry-over from other donors' samples. What was sequenced was CD8+ T cells from PBMCs. The gene calls are TRBV4-1 and TRBJ2-3; 11 nucleotides align to TRBD2. The CDR3 DNA reads TGCGCCAGCAGCCAGCAACGCTATTTAGCGGGGGGGGCGTCAGATACGCAGTATTTT. This codes for CASSQQRYLAGGASDTQYF.